The clone carrying this TCR beta chain was found many times. Its antigen is unidentified. Construction of TCR beta libraries relied on iRepertoire HTBI primers and on Arm-PCR targeting CDR3 regions. TCRdb re-called the multiplex PCR reads with MiXCR, one entry per CDR3 protein. This sample has some 420,000 distinct CDR3 sequences, with under 25% found just once. V was cut by 3 bases and J by 4 bases, with 9 bases left in between. The CDR3 runs to 13 residues. The data belong to a study of regulatory T cells in long-lasting Graves disease. Overall study context: More than 5 years of antithyroid drugs with positive TSH receptor antibodies defined persistent Graves' disease.

Time point indicated: persistent/refractory GD, antithyroid drugs over 5 years with positive TRAb. Researchers made the TCR library from RNA that was extracted from PBMCs. Notes on the study in general: Persistent cases favored TRBV28, TRBJ1-2 and TRBJ2-5. Persistent Graves' patients had lower TCR diversity than newly diagnosed ones.

The receptor comes from a female donor with Graves disease. The sample consisted of peripheral blood mononuclear cells (PBMCs), taken when the disease was refractory, from a patient treated with antithyroid drugs. The rearrangement joins TRBV12-3 or TRBV12-4 to TRBJ1-2; D ambiguous. The DNA of the CDR3 is TGTGCCAGCAGTTTCCGTAACCCCTATGGCTACACCTTC. It translates to CASSFRNPYGYTF.